The 10 T cell receptor beta chains below come from one sample, sequenced in a study of blood T cells in healthy people across ages. Through a sample-barcoded 5' primer and a J-beta primer mix, a second PCR was run for roughly 6 to 11 cycles. TCRdb used MiXCR to reprocess the 5' RACE reads, holding one entry per CDR3 protein. This table has about 1.6 million distinct CDR3 sequences, about 31% appearing once. The source material was blood. These receptors all come from a woman aged 25 to 45 in good health.

The rearrangement links TRBV29-1 to TRBJ2-1; 12 bases align to TRBD2. The germline CDR1 and CDR2 sequences are SQVTM and ANQGSEA. The CDR3 has 19 residues. Trimming at V came to 7 bases and at J to 0 bases, leaving 16 bases not matched to a gene. This CDR3 reads CSGGPGQLTSGSSYNEQFF. CDR3 coding DNA: TGCAGCGGGGGGCCGGGACAGTTGACTAGCGGGAGCTCCTACAATGAGCAGTTCTTC.

This rearrangement joins TRBV9 to TRBJ2-3, with TRBD1 as a possible D gene (5 bases). The germline gives CDR1 SGDLS, CDR2 YYNGEE. V was cut by 0 bases and J by 2 bases, with 16 bases left in between. This CDR3 contains 17 residues. CDR3 bases: TGTGCCAGCAGCGTAGAGGGCAAAGGCAGGGACACAGATACGCAGTATTTT. It yields the protein CASSVEGKGRDTDTQYF.

In this sample, this clonotype turned up many times. The chain is built from TRBV29-1 and TRBJ1-2; D gene unclear. CDR1 and CDR2 from the germline V gene are SQVTM and ANQGSEA. V lost 3 bases to trimming and J lost 4 bases, with 15 bases between them. This CDR3 region has 14 residues. CDR3 protein: CSVEGEGSTYGYTF. The CDR3 DNA follows: TGCAGCGTTGAGGGAGAAGGCTCCACCTATGGCTACACCTTC.

This clonotype has more than one count but fewer than ten. The V and J genes are TRBV7-3 and TRBJ1-6; D gene ambiguous. Trimming removed 0 bases at V and 10 bases at J, with 7 bases between. In germline, CDR1 is SGHTA, CDR2 FQGTGA. This CDR3 is 13 amino acids long. The CDR3 DNA reads TGTGCCAGCAGCTTAACGAACCGATCACCCCTCCACTTT. It codes for CASSLTNRSPLHF.

The chain links TRBV28 to TRBJ2-7; no reliable D call. The CDR3 has 16 residues. The V end lost 5 bases, the J end lost 2 bases, and 19 bases lay between the germline ends. Germline CDR1 MDHEN, CDR2 SYDVKM. The CDR3 DNA reads as TGTGCCAGCAGTCTATCGGGCCCCTCTGGAGCCTACGAGCAGTACTTC. Protein product: CASSLSGPSGAYEQYF.

This clonotype came up many times. Here the CDR3 reads CSARDSGRSGGDTQYF. In DNA form, the CDR3 reads TGCAGTGCTAGAGATAGCGGGCGCTCAGGAGGAGATACGCAGTATTTT. V gene TRBV20-1 combines with J gene TRBJ2-3, with 7 bases aligning to TRBD2. This CDR3 region has 16 residues. The ends lost 0 bases at V and 5 bases at J; junction bases unmatched: 11. The V gene's germline CDR1 is DFQATT and CDR2 SNEGSKA (reference sequence).

The chain links TRBV2 to TRBJ1-2; 10 nucleotides agree with TRBD1. The germline V gene encodes CDR1 SNHLY and CDR2 FYNNEI. The CDR3 sequence is 16 residues long. V gave up 11 bases and J gave up 4 bases; unmatched junction bases: 16. For the CDR3, the DNA is TGTGCCTACACACCGGGACAGGGGATAAAATCCTATGGCTACACCTTC. Translated, it gives CAYTPGQGIKSYGYTF.

The chain joins TRBV4-2 to TRBJ2-7; TRBD2 is a possible D gene (5 bases). The CDR3 length is 15 residues. V was clipped by 0 bases and J by 7 bases, with 16 bases between them. Germline assignment: CDR1 LGHNA and CDR2 YNFKEQ. CDR3 nucleotides: TGTGCCAGCAGCCAAGACGAGGGAGACCGCCCAGAGCAGTACTTC. Amino acid sequence: CASSQDEGDRPEQYF.

This chain links TRBV12-3 or TRBV12-4 with TRBJ2-3; 8 bases align to TRBD2. Losses at the gene ends were 5 bases for V and 8 bases for J; bases not matched to a gene: 15. The CDR3 totals 16 residues. CDR3 coding DNA: TGTGCCAGCAGTCCCCCCTCGAGCGGGAGAGCAGTTACGCAGTATTTT. Amino acid sequence: CASSPPSSGRAVTQYF.

The chain uses TRBV7-2 and TRBJ2-1; the D call may be TRBD1 or TRBD2 (5 bases each). CDR3 length equals 14 residues. Trimming stripped 4 bases from V and 10 bases from J, with 17 bases between. Germline loops: CDR1 SGHTA, CDR2 FQGNSA. The CDR3 sequence: CASSYRRGKWEQFF. In DNA, the CDR3 is TGTGCCAGCAGCTACCGACGGGGCAAGTGGGAGCAGTTCTTC.